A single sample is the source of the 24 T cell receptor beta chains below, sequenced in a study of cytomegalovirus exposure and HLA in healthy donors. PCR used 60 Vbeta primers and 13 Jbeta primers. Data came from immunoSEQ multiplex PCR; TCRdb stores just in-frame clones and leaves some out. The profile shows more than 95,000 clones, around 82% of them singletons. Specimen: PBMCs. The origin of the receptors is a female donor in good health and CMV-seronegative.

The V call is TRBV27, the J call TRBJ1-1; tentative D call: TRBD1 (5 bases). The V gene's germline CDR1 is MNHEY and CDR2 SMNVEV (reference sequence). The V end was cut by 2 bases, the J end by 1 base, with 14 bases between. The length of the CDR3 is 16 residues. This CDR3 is CASSLGTYPSNTEAFF. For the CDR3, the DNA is TGTGCCAGCAGTTTAGGGACTTATCCCTCGAACACTGAAGCTTTCTTT.

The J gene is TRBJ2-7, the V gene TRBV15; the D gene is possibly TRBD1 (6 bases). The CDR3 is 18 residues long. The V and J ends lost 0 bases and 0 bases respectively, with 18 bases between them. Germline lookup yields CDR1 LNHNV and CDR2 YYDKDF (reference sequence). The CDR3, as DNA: TGTGCCACCAGCAGAGATCCAGGGGCGCCCGGATACTCCTACGAGCAGTACTTC. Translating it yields CATSRDPGAPGYSYEQYF.

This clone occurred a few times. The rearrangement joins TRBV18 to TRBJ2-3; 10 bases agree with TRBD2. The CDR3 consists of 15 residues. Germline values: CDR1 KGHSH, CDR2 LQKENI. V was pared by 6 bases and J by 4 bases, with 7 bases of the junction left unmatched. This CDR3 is CASSRAGGFADTQYF. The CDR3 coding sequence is TGTGCCAGCTCCCGAGCGGGAGGGTTCGCAGATACGCAGTATTTT.

CDR3 in amino acids: CASNSEQGWNTEAFF. The CDR3, as DNA: TGTGCCAGCAATTCCGAACAGGGATGGAACACTGAAGCTTTCTTT. This chain joins TRBV27 and TRBJ1-1; a weak D match, TRBD1 (6 bases). Germline loops: CDR1 MNHEY, CDR2 SMNVEV (reference sequence). Trimming took 7 bases from V and 1 from J, leaving 16 bases between them. This CDR3 contains 15 residues.

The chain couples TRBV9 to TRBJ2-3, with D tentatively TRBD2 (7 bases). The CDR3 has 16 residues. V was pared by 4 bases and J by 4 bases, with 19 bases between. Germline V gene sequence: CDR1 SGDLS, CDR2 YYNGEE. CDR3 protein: CASSPPVGGGSDTQYF. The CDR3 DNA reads TGTGCCAGCAGCCCCCCTGTAGGGGGAGGGTCAGATACGCAGTATTTT. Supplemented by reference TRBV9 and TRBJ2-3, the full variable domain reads DSGVTQTPKHLITATGQRVTLRCSPRSGDLSVYWYQQSLDQGLQFLIQYYNGEERAKGNILERFSAQQFPDLHSELNLSSLELGDSALYFCASSPPVGGGSDTQYFGPGTRLTVL.

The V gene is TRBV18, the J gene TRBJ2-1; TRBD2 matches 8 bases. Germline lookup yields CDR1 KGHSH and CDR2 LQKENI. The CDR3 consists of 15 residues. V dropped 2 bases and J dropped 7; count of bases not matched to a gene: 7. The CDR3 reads CASSPATSALNEQFF. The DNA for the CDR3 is TGTGCCAGCTCACCAGCGACTAGCGCCCTGAATGAGCAGTTCTTC.

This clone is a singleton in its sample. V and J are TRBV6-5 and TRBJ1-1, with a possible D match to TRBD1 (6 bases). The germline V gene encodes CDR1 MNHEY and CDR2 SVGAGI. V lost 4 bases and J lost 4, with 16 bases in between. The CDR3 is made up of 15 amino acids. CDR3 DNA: TGTGCCAGCAGTTTTGAAGGGGGGAGGGCCACTGAAGCTTTCTTT. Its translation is CASSFEGGRATEAFF.

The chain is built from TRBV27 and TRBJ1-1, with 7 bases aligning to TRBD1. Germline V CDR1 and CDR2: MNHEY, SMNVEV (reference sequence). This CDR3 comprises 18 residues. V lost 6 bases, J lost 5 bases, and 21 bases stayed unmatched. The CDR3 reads CASSFLPLEATGITEAFF. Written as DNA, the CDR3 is TGTGCCAGCAGCTTCCTACCCCTCGAGGCGACAGGGATAACTGAAGCTTTCTTT.

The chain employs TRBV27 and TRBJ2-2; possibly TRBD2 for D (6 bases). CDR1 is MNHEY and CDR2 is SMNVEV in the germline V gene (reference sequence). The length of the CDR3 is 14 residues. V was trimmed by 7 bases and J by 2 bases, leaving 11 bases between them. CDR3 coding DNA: TGTGCCAGCAACGGCGGGAAAAACACCGGGGAGCTGTTTTTT. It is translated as CASNGGKNTGELFF.

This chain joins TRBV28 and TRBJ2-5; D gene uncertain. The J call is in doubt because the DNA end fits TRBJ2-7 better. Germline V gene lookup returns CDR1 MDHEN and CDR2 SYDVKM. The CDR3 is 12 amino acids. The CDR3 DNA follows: TGTGCCAGCAGCCCAAGAGTTTACGAGCAGTACTTC. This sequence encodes CASSPRVYEQYF.

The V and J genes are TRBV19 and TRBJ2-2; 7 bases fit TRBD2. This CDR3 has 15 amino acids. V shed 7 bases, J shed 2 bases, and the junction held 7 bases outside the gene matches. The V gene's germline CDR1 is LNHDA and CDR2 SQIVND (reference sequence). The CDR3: CASIRTSANTGELFF. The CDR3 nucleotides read TGTGCCAGTATTCGGACTAGTGCCAACACCGGGGAGCTGTTTTTT.

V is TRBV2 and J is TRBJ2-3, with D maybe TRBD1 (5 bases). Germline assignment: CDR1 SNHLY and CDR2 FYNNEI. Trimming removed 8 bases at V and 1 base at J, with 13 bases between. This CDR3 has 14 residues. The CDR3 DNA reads TGTGCCAGCGGGGTAGGGGTTCGCACAGATACGCAGTATTTT. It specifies CASGVGVRTDTQYF.

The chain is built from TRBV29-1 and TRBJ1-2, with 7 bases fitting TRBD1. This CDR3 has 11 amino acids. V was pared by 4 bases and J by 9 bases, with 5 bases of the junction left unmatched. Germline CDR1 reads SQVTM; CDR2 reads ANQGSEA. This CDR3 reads CSVALTGRYTF. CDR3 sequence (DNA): TGCAGCGTTGCCCTGACAGGGCGCTACACCTTC. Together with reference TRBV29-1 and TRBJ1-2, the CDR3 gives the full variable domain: SAVISQKPSRDICQRGTSLTIQCQVDSQVTMMFWYRQQPGQSLTLIATANQGSEATYESGFVIDKFPISRPNLTFSTLTVSNMSPEDSSIYLCSVALTGRYTFGSGTRLTVV.

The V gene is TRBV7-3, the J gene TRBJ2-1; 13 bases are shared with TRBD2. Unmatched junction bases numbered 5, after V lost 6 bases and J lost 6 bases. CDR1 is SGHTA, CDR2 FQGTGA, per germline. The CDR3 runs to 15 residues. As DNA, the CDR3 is TGTGCCAGCAGACGACTAGCGGGGGGACTCAATGAGCAGTTCTTC. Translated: CASRRLAGGLNEQFF. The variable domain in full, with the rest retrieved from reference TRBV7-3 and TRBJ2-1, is GAGVSQTPSNKVTEKGKYVELRCDPISGHTALYWYRQSLGQGPEFLIYFQGTGAADDSGLPNDRFFAVRPEGSVSTLKIQRTERGDSAVYLCASRRLAGGLNEQFFGPGTRLTVL.

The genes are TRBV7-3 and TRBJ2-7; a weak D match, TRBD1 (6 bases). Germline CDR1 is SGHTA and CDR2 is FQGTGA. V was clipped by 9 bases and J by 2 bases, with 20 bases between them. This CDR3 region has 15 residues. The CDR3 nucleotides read TGTGCCAGGAAGCACGCCAGGGGCCACACCTACGAGCAGTACTTC. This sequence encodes CARKHARGHTYEQYF.

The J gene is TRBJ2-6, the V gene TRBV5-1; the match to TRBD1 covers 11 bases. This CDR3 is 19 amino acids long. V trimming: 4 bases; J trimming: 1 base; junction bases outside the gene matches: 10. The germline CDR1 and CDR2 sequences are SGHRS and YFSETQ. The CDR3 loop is CASSTGGTGGPSGANVLTF. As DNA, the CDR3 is TGCGCCAGCAGCACAGGGGGGACAGGGGGTCCTTCTGGGGCCAACGTCCTGACTTTC.

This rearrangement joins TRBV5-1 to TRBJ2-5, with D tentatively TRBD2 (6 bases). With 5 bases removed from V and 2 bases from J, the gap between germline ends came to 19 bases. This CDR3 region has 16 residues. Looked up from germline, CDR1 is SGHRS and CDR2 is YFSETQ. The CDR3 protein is CASSRLLRREQETQYF. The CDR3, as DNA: TGCGCCAGCAGTAGGTTGTTGCGGCGGGAACAAGAGACCCAGTACTTC.

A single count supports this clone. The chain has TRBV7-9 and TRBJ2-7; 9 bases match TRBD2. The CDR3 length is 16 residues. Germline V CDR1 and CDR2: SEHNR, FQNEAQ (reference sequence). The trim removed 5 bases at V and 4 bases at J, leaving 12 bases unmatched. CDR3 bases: TGTGCCAGCAGCGATGGATCTAGCGGGATTAGTTACGAGCAGTACTTC. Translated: CASSDGSSGISYEQYF. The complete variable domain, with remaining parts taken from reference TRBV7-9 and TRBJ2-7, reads DTGVSQNPRHKITKRGQNVTFRCDPISEHNRLYWYRQTLGQGPEFLTYFQNEAQLEKSRLLSDRFSAERPKGSFSTLEIQRTEQGDSAMYLCASSDGSSGISYEQYFGPGTRLTVT.

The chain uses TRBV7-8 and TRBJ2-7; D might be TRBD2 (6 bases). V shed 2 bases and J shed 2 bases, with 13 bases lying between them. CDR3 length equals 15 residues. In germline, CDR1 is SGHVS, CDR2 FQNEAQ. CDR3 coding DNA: TGTGCCAGCAGCTTATCCACGGCGGGGACCTACGAGCAGTACTTC. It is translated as CASSLSTAGTYEQYF.

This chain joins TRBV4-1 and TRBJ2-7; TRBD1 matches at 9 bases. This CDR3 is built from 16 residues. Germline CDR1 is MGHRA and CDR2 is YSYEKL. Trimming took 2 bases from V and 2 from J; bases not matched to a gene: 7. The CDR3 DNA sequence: TGCGCCAGCAGCCAATACCGGGACAGGGTCACCTACGAGCAGTACTTC. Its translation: CASSQYRDRVTYEQYF.

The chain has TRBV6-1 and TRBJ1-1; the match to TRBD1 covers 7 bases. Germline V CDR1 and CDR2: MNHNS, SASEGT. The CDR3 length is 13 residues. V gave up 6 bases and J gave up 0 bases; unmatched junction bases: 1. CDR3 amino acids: CASRQGMNTEAFF. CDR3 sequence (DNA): TGTGCCAGCAGACAGGGGATGAACACTGAAGCTTTCTTT.

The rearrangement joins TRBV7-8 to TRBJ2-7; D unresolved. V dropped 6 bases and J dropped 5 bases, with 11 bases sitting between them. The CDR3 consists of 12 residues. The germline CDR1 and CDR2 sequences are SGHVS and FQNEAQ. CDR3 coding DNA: TGTGCCAGCAGTTTTAATCGTCACGAGCAGTACTTC. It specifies CASSFNRHEQYF.

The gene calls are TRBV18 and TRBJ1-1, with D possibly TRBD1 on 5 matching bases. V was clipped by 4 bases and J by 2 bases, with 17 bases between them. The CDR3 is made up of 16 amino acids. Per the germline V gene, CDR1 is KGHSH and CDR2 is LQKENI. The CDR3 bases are TGTGCCAGCTCACACTTAACTCAGGGTGGAAACACTGAAGCTTTCTTT. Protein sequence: CASSHLTQGGNTEAFF.

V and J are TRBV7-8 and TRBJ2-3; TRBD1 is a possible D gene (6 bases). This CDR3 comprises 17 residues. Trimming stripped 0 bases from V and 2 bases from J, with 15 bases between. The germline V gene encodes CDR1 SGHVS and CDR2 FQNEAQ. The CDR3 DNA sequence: TGTGCCAGCAGCTTAGCTGAGGGGGATAGTAACACAGATACGCAGTATTTT. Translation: CASSLAEGDSNTDTQYF.